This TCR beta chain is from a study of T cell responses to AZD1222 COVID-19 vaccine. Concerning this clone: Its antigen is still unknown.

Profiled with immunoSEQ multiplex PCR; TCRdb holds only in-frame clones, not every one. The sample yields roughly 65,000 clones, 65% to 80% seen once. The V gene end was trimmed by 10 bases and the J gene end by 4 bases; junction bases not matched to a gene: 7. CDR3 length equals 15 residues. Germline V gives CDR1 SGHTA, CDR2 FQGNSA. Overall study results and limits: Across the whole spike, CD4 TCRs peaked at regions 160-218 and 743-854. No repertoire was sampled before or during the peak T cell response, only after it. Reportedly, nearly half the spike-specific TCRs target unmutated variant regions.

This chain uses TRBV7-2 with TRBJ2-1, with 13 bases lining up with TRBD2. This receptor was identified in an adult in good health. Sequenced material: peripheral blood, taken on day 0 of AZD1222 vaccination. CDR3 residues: CATKTSGGIYNEQFF. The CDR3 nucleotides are TGTGCCACCAAGACTAGCGGGGGGATATACAATGAGCAGTTCTTC.